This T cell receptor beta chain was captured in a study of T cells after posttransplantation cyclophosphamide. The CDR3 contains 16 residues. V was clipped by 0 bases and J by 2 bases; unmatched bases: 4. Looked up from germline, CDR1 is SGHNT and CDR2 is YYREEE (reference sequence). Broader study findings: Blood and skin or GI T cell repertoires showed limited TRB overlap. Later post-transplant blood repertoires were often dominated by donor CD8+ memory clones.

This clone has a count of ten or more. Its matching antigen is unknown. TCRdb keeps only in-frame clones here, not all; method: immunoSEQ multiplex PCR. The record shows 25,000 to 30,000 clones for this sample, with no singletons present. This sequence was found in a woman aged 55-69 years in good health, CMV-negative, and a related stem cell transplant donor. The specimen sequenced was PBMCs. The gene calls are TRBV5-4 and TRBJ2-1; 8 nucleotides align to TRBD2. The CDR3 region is CASSLGTSLTYNEQFF. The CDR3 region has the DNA TGTGCCAGCAGCTTGGGGACTAGCCTCACCTACAATGAGCAGTTCTTC.